A single T cell receptor (beta chain) is shown here with its context. Trimming removed 6 bases from V and 2 bases from J, with 16 bases in between. Germline V gives CDR1 SGHAT, CDR2 FQNNGV. The CDR3 is made up of 16 amino acids. The data are from a study of T cell changes during pregnancy in multiple sclerosis. Sequenced by immunoSEQ multiplex PCR; TCRdb stores in-frame clones only, minus some. The table includes about 79,000 clones, around nine tenths detected once. The clonotype comes from a female donor with multiple sclerosis, enrolled in a pregnancy study. The sequencing used CD4+ T cells from peripheral blood mononuclear cells, collected in the second trimester of pregnancy. V and J are TRBV11-2 and TRBJ1-4, with D perhaps TRBD1 (6 bases). The CDR3 DNA reads TGTGCCAGCAGTCCTACAGGGTTTGGCACTAATGAAAAACTGTTTTTT. Protein product: CASSPTGFGTNEKLFF.